Below, 20 T cell receptor beta chains from the same sample are listed, as sequenced in a study of blood T cell repertoires in COVID-19. The table came from immunoSEQ multiplex PCR; TCRdb's copy has only in-frame clones and leaves some out. The sample has hundreds of thousands of clones; 80% to 90% are singletons. Sample: PBMCs or T cells enriched from blood (not recorded which). These receptors originate from a man between 25 and 39 years old who had recovered from COVID-19.

The chain employs TRBV5-4 and TRBJ2-7; D is undetermined. Germline CDR1 reads SGHNT; CDR2 reads YYREEE (reference sequence). CDR3 size: 13 residues. The V and J ends lost 9 bases and 6 bases respectively, with 19 bases between them. The CDR3 loop reads CATGWSGWSEQYF. The CDR3, as DNA: TGTGCCACTGGGTGGTCGGGTTGGAGCGAGCAGTACTTC.

This clone was seen once. CDR3 sequence: CAGGQGAYTGELFF. DNA for the CDR3: TGTGCCGGTGGACAGGGGGCCTACACCGGGGAGCTGTTTTTT. This chain joins TRBV30 and TRBJ2-2, with 11 bases fitting TRBD1. The J segment lost 3 bases and the V segment lost 8 bases, leaving 5 bases of the junction unmatched. The CDR3 runs to 14 residues. In germline, CDR1 is GTSNPN, CDR2 SVGIG (reference sequence).

This chain uses TRBV27 with TRBJ2-7; D may be TRBD2 (5 bases). V shed 11 bases and J shed 2 bases, with 10 bases lying between them. The CDR3 spans 11 residues. Germline V gene data show CDR1 as MNHEY and CDR2 as SMNVEV (reference sequence). The CDR3 loop reads CAPTRAYEQYF. In nucleotides, the CDR3 is TGTGCCCCAACTAGGGCCTACGAGCAGTACTTC.

The chain joins TRBV6-5 to TRBJ1-3; D is perhaps TRBD1 (5 bases). The CDR3 has 11 amino acids. The V end lost 11 bases, the J end lost 3 bases, and 8 bases lay between the germline ends. The germline V gene has CDR1 MNHEY and CDR2 SVGAGI. This CDR3 is CAAGGGNTIYF. The CDR3 DNA reads TGTGCCGCCGGGGGTGGAAACACCATATATTTT.

The chain has TRBV25-1 and TRBJ1-2, with D hard to call. V lost 5 bases to trimming and J lost 2 bases, with 6 bases between them. Germline CDR1 MGHDK, CDR2 SYGVNS. The CDR3 is 12 residues long. DNA for the CDR3: TGTGCCAGCAGTTCAGTGAACTATGGCTACACCTTC. This translates into CASSSVNYGYTF.

The chain employs TRBV29-1 and TRBJ2-7; 7 positions match TRBD1. The CDR3 has 13 residues. The ends lost 7 bases at V and 0 bases at J; junction bases unmatched: 6. Looked up from germline, CDR1 is SQVTM and CDR2 is ANQGSEA. The DNA of the CDR3 is TGCAGCGGGTCGACAGGGAGCTCCTACGAGCAGTACTTC. The encoded protein is CSGSTGSSYEQYF.

The V gene is TRBV14, the J gene TRBJ2-3; 13 nucleotides match TRBD2. J lost 2 bases, V lost 4 bases, and 6 bases had no gene match. The CDR3 is 17 residues long. From germline, CDR1 is SGHDN and CDR2 FVKESK. The chain's CDR3 is CASSPWTSGSPTDTQYF. The CDR3 region has the DNA TGTGCCAGCAGCCCTTGGACTAGCGGGAGCCCCACAGATACGCAGTATTTT.

The chain couples TRBV5-1 to TRBJ1-2; 7 nucleotides agree with TRBD1. The length of the CDR3 is 15 residues. Germline V lookup: CDR1 SGHRS, CDR2 YFSETQ. Trimming took 3 bases from V and 4 from J; bases not matched to a gene: 9. CDR3 sequence (DNA): TGCGCCAGCAGCTCAGGACAGGCGGGGAGCTATGGCTACACCTTC. Amino acids: CASSSGQAGSYGYTF. Full variable domain (rest looked up from reference TRBV5-1 and TRBJ1-2): KAGVTQTPRYLIKTRGQQVTLSCSPISGHRSVSWYQQTPGQGLQFLFEYFSETQRNKGNFPGRFSGRQFSNSRSEMNVSTLELGDSALYLCASSSGQAGSYGYTFGSGTRLTVV.

This CDR3 reads CASSPRYRTSNQPQHF. CDR3 DNA: TGTGCCAGCTCACCACGGTACAGGACCAGCAATCAGCCCCAGCATTTT. J is TRBJ1-5 and V is TRBV18; maybe TRBD1 (5 bases). From germline, CDR1 is KGHSH and CDR2 LQKENI. The CDR3 runs to 16 residues. Trimming left V 1 base short and J 1 base short, with 11 bases between.

This clone was recorded once. The CDR3: CASSHRGGSSYEQYF. The CDR3 DNA is TGTGCCAGCAGCCATCGGGGGGGCAGCTCCTACGAGCAGTACTTC. The chain has TRBV13 and TRBJ2-7, with TRBD2 matching over 8 bases. From germline, CDR1 is PRHDT and CDR2 FYEKMQ (reference sequence). The V segment lost 5 bases and the J segment 0 bases; nucleotides outside the gene matches: 6. The CDR3 is 15 amino acids. Full variable domain (remainder filled in from reference TRBV13 and TRBJ2-7): AAGVIQSPRHLIKEKRETATLKCYPIPRHDTVYWYQQGPGQDPQFLISFYEKMQSDKGSIPDRFSAQQFSDYHSELNMSSLELGDSALYFCASSHRGGSSYEQYFGPGTRLTVT.

The chain couples TRBV5-1 to TRBJ2-7; 12 nucleotides align to TRBD2. V shed 4 bases and J 7 bases; nucleotides not matched to a gene: 9. Germline V gives CDR1 SGHRS, CDR2 YFSETQ. CDR3 length: 15 residues. The CDR3 loop reads CASSPGLAGGSEQYF. CDR3 DNA: TGCGCCAGCAGCCCGGGACTAGCGGGTGGATCTGAGCAGTACTTC.

V is TRBV24-1 and J is TRBJ1-5; maybe TRBD1 (5 bases). The germline gives CDR1 KGHDR, CDR2 SFDVKD. The CDR3 totals 16 residues. Trimming stripped 1 base from V and 3 bases from J, with 12 bases between. CDR3 residues: CATSDFRVTVNQPQHF. The CDR3 bases are TGTGCCACCAGTGATTTCCGTGTGACAGTCAATCAGCCCCAGCATTTT.

The V and J genes are TRBV5-1 and TRBJ2-3, with D perhaps matching TRBD1 (6 bases). The CDR3 is made up of 16 amino acids. The germline V gene encodes CDR1 SGHRS and CDR2 YFSETQ. Trimming pared 4 bases from V and 0 bases from J, leaving 15 bases between. CDR3 region: CASSTAGQISTDTQYF. The CDR3 DNA reads as TGCGCCAGCAGCACAGCCGGACAGATCAGCACAGATACGCAGTATTTT.

The gene calls are TRBV14 and TRBJ1-1, with 8 bases fitting TRBD1. There are 14 residues in the CDR3. In germline, CDR1 is SGHDN, CDR2 FVKESK. V lost 6 bases to trimming and J lost 0 bases; unmatched junction nucleotides: 3. The chain's CDR3 is CASSRQGMNTEAFF. CDR3 in DNA: TGTGCCAGCAGTCGACAGGGGATGAACACTGAAGCTTTCTTT.

The chain recombines TRBV11-2 with TRBJ1-6; D remains unclear. V was cut by 4 bases and J by 5 bases, with 9 bases left in between. Germline V CDR1 and CDR2: SGHAT, FQNNGV. This CDR3 has 14 residues. CDR3 DNA sequence: TGTGCCAGCAGCTCGAAGCAAGATAATTCACCCCTCCACTTT. Translation: CASSSKQDNSPLHF.

The genes are TRBV28 and TRBJ1-1; 9 bases map to TRBD1. CDR3 length: 14 residues. The junction had 3 bases not matched to a gene; V was cut back by 6 bases and J by 1 base. From germline, CDR1 is MDHEN and CDR2 SYDVKM. The DNA of the CDR3 is TGTGCCAGCAGACCGGGACAGGGGAACACTGAAGCTTTCTTT. This gives the protein CASRPGQGNTEAFF.

The chain recombines TRBV29-1 with TRBJ2-1; D may be TRBD2 (6 bases). V was shortened by 4 bases and J by 9 bases, with 16 bases between the two germline ends. Germline V gene data show CDR1 as SQVTM and CDR2 as ANQGSEA. CDR3 length: 13 residues. The CDR3 sequence: CSVGPSGRAEQFF. CDR3 DNA sequence: TGCAGCGTTGGTCCCAGCGGGCGGGCTGAGCAGTTCTTC.

This clone appeared once. V and J are TRBV11-2 and TRBJ1-2, with D unclear. CDR1 and CDR2 (germline): SGHAT, FQNNGV. Trimming removed 2 bases at V and 1 base at J, with 5 bases between. This CDR3 is built from 13 residues. The CDR3 nucleotides are TGTGCCAGCAGCTTAACAGATAACTATGGCTACACCTTC. It encodes CASSLTDNYGYTF.

A single count supports this clone. The chain is built from TRBV28 and TRBJ2-7, with 8 bases lining up with TRBD2. The CDR3 is 16 residues long. Germline CDR1 and CDR2: MDHEN and SYDVKM. The V gene end was trimmed by 7 bases and the J gene end by 0 bases; junction bases not matched to a gene: 11. This chain's CDR3 is CASTKHSGSPSYEQYF. The CDR3 DNA reads as TGTGCCAGCACCAAACACAGCGGGAGCCCCTCCTACGAGCAGTACTTC. Full variable domain (remainder filled in from reference TRBV28 and TRBJ2-7): DVKVTQSSRYLVKRTGEKVFLECVQDMDHENMFWYRQDPGLGLRLIYFSYDVKMKEKGDIPEGYSVSREKKERFSLILESASTNQTSMYLCASTKHSGSPSYEQYFGPGTRLTVT.

This chain connects TRBV14 to TRBJ2-1; possibly TRBD2 for D (6 bases). V was trimmed by 2 bases and J by 4 bases, leaving 9 bases between them. The CDR3 consists of 14 residues. Per the germline V gene, CDR1 is SGHDN and CDR2 is FVKESK. For the CDR3, the DNA is TGTGCCAGCAGCCAATCGGGGGTTTACAATGAGCAGTTCTTC. Its translation: CASSQSGVYNEQFF.